This TCR beta chain appears in the sequencing data of a study of cytomegalovirus exposure and HLA in healthy donors. The PCR made use of 60 Vbeta and 13 Jbeta primers. TCRdb keeps only in-frame clones here, not all; method: immunoSEQ multiplex PCR. Of tens of thousands of clones in the sample, more than 75% are singletons; the top ten hold approximately 3.6%. The CDR3 is 14 residues long. V lost 5 bases to trimming and J lost 2 bases; unmatched junction nucleotides: 6. Germline lookup yields CDR1 SGHTA and CDR2 FQGTGA. Input material: PBMCs. This clonotype was obtained from a middle-aged woman in good health and CMV-seronegative. The chain recombines TRBV7-3 with TRBJ2-7, with 7 bases identical to TRBD1. The CDR3 DNA reads TGTGCCAGCAGCGTCTCAGGGGGTCCCTACGAGCAGTACTTC. Translation: CASSVSGGPYEQYF.